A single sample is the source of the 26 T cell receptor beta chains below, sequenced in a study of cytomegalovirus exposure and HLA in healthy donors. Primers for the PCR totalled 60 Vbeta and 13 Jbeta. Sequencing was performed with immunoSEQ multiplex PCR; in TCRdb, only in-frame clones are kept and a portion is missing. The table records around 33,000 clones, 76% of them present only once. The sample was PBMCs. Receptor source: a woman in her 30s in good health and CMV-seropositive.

The CDR3 region is CASRMDRNTGELFF. In nucleotides, the CDR3 is TGCGCCAGCAGAATGGACAGAAACACCGGGGAGCTGTTTTTT. The chain couples TRBV10-1 to TRBJ2-2; a possible D gene is TRBD1 (6 bases). The length of the CDR3 is 14 residues. In germline, CDR1 is WNHNN, CDR2 SYGVQD (reference sequence). The V and J ends lost 6 bases and 2 bases respectively, with 10 bases between them.

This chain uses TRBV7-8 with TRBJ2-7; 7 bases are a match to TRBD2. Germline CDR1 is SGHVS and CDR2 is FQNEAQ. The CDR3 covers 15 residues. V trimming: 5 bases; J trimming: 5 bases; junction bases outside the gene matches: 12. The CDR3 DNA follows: TGTGCCAGCAGCCCCCGAGAGGGGAGGGGAAACGAGCAGTACTTC. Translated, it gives CASSPREGRGNEQYF.

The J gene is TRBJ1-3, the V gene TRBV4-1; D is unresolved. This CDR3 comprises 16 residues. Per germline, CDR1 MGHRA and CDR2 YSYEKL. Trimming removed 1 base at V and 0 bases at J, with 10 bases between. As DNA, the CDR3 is TGCGCCAGCAGCCAAGTGTTCAGTTTCTCTGGAAACACCATATATTTT. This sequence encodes CASSQVFSFSGNTIYF.

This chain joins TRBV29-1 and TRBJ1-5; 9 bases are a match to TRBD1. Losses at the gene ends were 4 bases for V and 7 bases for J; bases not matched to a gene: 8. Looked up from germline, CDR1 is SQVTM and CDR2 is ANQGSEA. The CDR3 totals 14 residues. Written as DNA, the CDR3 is TGCAGCGTTGGAGGGACAGGGCAGGGACAGCCCCAGCATTTT. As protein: CSVGGTGQGQPQHF.

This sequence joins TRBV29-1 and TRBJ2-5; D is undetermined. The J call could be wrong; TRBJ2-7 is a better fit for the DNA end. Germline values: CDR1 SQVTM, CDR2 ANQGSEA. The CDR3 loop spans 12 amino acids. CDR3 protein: CSVEDPSYEQYF. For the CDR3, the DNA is TGCAGCGTTGAAGATCCATCCTACGAGCAGTACTTC.

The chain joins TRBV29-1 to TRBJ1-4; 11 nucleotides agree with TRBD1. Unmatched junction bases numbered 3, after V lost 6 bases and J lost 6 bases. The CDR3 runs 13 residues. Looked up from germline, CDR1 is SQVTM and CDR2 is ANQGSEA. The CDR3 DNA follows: TGCAGCGTCGGGACAGGGGGACATGAAAAACTGTTTTTT. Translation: CSVGTGGHEKLFF.

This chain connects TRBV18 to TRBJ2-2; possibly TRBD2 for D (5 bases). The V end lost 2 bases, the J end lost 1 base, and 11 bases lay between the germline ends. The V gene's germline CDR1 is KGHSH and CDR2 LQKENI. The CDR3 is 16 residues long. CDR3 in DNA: TGTGCCAGCTCACCATTCGAGGGCCGGAACACCGGGGAGCTGTTTTTT. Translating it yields CASSPFEGRNTGELFF.

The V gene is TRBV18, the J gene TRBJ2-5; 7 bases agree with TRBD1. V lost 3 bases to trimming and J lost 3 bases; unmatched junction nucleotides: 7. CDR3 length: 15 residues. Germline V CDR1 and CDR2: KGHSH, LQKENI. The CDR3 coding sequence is TGTGCCAGCTCACCCCGACAGGGTGGGGAAGAGACCCAGTACTTC. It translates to CASSPRQGGEETQYF.

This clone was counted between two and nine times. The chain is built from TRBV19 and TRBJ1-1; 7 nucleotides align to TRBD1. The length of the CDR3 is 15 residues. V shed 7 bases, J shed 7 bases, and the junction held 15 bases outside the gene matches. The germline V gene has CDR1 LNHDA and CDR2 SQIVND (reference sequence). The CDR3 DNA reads TGTGCCAGTAAAGAACAGGGGTACCTGGGAGATGAAGCTTTCTTT. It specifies CASKEQGYLGDEAFF.

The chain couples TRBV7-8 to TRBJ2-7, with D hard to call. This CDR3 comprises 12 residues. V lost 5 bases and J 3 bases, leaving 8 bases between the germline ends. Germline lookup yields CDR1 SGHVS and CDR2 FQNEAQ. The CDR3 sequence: CASSPTFYEQYF. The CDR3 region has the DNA TGTGCCAGCAGCCCCACTTTCTACGAGCAGTACTTC.

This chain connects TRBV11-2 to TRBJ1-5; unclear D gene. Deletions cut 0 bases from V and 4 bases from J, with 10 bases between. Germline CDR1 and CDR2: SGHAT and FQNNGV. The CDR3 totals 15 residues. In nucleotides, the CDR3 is TGTGCCAGCAGCTTAGATCCGGGGTGGAATCAGCCCCAGCATTTT. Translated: CASSLDPGWNQPQHF.

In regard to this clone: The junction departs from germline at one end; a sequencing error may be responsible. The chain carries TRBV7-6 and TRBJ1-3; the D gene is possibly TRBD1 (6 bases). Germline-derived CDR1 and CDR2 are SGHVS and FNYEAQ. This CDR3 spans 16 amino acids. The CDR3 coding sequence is TGTTCCAGCAGCTCCGGGACACCGGTCTCTGGAAACACCATATATTTT. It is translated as CSSSSGTPVSGNTIYF. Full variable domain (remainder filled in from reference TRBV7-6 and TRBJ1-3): GAGVSQSPRYKVTKRGQDVALRCDPISGHVSLYWYRQALGQGPEFLTYFNYEAQQDKSGLPNDRFSAERPEGSISTLTIQRTEQRDSAMYRCSSSSGTPVSGNTIYFGEGSWLTVV.

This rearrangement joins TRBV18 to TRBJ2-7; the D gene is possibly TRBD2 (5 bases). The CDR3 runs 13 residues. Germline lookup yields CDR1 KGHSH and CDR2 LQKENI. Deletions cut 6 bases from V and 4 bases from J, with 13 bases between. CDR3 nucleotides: TGTGCCAGCTCTGCTCTAAGGGAGTACGAGCAGTACTTC. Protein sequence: CASSALREYEQYF.

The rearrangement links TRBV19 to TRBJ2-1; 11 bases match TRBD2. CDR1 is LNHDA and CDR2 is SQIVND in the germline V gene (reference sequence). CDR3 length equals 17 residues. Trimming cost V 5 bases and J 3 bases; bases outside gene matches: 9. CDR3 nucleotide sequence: TGTGCCAGTAGTCCATCTAAGACTAGCGGGAACTACAATGAGCAGTTCTTC. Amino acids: CASSPSKTSGNYNEQFF.

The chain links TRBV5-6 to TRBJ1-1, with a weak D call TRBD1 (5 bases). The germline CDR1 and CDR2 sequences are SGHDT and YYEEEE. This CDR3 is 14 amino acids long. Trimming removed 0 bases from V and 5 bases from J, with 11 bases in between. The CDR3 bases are TGTGCCAGCAGCTTGGGGCGGCGGGGGACTGAAGCTTTCTTT. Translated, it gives CASSLGRRGTEAFF. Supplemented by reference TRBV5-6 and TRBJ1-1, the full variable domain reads DAGVTQSPTHLIKTRGQQVTLRCSPKSGHDTVSWYQQALGQGPQFIFQYYEEEERQRGNFPDRFSGHQFPNYSSELNVNALLLGDSALYLCASSLGRRGTEAFFGQGTRLTVV.

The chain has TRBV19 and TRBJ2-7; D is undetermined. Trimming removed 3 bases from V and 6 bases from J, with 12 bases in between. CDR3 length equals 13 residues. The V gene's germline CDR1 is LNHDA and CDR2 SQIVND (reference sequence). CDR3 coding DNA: TGTGCCAGTAGTATGTTTACTCTGAGCGAGCAGTACTTC. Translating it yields CASSMFTLSEQYF.

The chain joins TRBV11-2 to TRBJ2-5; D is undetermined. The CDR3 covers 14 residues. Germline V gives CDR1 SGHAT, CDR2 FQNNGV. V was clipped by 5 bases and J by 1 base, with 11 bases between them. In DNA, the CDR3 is TGTGCCAGCAGCCCCGCGAATAGCCAAGAGACCCAGTACTTC. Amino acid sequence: CASSPANSQETQYF. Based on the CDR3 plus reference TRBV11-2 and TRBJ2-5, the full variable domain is EAGVAQSPRYKIIEKRQSVAFWCNPISGHATLYWYQQILGQGPKLLIQFQNNGVVDDSQLPKDRFSAERLKGVDSTLKIQPAKLEDSAVYLCASSPANSQETQYFGPGTRLLVL.

The CDR3 reads CATSRGSGTGDTGELFF. The DNA for the CDR3 is TGTGCCACCAGCAGGGGGTCCGGGACAGGGGACACCGGGGAGCTGTTTTTT. The chain is built from TRBV15 and TRBJ1-3; 10 bases agree with TRBD1. The DNA end is a closer match to TRBJ2-2, so the J assignment may be wrong. The CDR3 spans 17 residues. Germline CDR1 is LNHNV and CDR2 is YYDKDF (reference sequence).

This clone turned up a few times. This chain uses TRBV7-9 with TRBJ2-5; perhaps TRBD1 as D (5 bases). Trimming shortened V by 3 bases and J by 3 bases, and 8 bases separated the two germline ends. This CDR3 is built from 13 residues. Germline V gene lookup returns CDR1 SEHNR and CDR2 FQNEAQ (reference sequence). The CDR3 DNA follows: TGTGCCAGCAGCTTTACAGGAGAAGAGACCCAGTACTTC. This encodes CASSFTGEETQYF.

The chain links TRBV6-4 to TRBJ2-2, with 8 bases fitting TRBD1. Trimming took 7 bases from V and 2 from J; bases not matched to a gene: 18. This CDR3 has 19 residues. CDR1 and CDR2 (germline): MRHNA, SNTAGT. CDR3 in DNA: TGTGCCAGCACCGCCCGCCGGACAGGGCGATCGGCCAACACCGGGGAGCTGTTTTTT. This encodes CASTARRTGRSANTGELFF.

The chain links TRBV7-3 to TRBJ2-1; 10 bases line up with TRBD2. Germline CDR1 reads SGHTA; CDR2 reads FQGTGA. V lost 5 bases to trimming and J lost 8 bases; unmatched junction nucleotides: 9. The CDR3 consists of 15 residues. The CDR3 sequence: CASSPSLAGVDEQFF. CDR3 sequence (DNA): TGTGCCAGCAGCCCCTCCCTAGCGGGAGTGGATGAGCAGTTCTTC.

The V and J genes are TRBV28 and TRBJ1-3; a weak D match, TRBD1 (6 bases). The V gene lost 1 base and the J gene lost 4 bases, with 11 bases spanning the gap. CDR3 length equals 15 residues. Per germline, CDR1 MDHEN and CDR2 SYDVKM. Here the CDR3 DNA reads TGTGCCAGCAGTTTATCCTCGACAGGAGGAAACACCATATATTTT. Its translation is CASSLSSTGGNTIYF.

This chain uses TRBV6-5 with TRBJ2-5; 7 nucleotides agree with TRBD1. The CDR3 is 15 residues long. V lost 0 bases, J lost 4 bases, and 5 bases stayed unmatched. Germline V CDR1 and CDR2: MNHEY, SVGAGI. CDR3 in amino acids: CASSYSRDRVETQYF. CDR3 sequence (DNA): TGTGCCAGCAGTTACTCGAGAGACAGGGTAGAGACCCAGTACTTC.

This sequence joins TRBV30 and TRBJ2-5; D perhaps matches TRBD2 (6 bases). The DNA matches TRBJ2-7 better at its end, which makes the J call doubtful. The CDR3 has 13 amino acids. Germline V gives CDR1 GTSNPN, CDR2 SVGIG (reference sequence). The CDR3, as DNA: TGTGCCTGGAGTGTAGGGGACTTCTACGAGCAGTACTTC. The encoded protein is CAWSVGDFYEQYF.

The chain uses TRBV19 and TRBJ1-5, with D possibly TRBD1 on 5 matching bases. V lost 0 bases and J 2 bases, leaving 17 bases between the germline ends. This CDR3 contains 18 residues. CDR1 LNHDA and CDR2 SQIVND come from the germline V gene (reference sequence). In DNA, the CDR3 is TGTGCCAGTAGTATAGATCAGCGTACAAAGGGGCGCAATCAGCCCCAGCATTTT. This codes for CASSIDQRTKGRNQPQHF.

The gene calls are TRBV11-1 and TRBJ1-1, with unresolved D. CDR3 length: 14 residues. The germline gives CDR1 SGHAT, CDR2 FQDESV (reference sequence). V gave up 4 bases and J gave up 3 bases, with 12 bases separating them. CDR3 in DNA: TGTGCCAGCAGCTACCCCCCTATGCACACTGAAGCTTTCTTT. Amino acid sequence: CASSYPPMHTEAFF.